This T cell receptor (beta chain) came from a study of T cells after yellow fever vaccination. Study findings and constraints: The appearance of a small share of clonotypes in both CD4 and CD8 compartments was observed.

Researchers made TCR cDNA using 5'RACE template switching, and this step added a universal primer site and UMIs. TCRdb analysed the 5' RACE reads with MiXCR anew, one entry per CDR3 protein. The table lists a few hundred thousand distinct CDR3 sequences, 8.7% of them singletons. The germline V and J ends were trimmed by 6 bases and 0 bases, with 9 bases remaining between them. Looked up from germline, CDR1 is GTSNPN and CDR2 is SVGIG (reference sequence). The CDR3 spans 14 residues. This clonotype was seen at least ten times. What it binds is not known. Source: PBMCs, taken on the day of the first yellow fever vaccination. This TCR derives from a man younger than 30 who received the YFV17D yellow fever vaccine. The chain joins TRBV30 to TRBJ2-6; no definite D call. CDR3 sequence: CACQKDSGANVLTF. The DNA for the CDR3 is TGTGCCTGCCAGAAAGACTCTGGGGCCAACGTCCTGACTTTC.